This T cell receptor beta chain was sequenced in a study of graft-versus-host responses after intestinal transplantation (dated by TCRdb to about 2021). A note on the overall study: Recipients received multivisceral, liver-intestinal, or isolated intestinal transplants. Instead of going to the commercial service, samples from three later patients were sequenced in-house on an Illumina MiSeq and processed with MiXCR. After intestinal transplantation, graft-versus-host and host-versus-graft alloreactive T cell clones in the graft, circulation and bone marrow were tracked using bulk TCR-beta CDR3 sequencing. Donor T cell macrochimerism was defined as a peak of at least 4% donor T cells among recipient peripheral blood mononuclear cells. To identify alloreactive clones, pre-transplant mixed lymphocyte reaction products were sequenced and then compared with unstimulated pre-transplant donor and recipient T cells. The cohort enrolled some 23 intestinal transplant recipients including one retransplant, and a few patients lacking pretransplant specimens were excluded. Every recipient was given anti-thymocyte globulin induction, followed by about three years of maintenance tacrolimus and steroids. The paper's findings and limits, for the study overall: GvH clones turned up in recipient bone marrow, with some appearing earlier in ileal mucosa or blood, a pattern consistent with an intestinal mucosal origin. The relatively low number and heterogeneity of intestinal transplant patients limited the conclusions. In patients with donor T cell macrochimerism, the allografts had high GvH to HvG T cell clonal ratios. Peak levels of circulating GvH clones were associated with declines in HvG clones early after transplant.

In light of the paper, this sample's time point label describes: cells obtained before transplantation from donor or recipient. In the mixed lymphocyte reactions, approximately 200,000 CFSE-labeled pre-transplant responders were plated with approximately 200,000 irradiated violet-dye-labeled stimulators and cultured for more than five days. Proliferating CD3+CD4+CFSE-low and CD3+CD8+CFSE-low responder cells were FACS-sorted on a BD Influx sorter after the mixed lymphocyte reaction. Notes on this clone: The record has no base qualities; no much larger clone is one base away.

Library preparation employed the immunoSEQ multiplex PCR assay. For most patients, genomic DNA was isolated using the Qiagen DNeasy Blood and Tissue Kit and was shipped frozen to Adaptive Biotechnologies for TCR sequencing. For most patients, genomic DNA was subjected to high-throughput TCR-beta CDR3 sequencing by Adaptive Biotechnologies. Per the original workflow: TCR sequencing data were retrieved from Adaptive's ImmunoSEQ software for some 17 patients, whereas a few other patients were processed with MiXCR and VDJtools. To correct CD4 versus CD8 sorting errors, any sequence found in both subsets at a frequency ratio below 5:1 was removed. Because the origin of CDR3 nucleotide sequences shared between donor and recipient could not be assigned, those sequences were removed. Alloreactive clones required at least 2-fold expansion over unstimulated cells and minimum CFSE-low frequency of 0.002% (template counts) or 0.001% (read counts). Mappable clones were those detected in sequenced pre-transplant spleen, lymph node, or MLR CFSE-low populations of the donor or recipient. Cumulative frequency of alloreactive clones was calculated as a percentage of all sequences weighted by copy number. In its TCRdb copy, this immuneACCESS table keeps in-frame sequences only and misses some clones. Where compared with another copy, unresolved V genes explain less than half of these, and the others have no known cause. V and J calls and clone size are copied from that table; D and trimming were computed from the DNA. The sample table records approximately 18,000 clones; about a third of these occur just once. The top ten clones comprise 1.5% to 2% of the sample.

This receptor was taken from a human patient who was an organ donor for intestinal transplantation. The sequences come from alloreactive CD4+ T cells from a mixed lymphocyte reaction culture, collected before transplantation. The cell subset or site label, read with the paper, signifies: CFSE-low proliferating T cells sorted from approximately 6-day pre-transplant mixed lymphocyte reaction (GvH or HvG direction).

The DNA reads TGTGCCAGCAGCCACGTGGGGGGAGACATATTATCCAGAGCCAAAAACATTCAGTACTTC. This sequence encodes CASSHVGGDILSRAKNIQYF. The rearrangement combines TRBV28 with TRBJ2-4; possibly the D gene is TRBD2, per 6 matching bases. Based on the germline V gene, the CDR1 and CDR2 sequences are MDHEN and SYDVKM. The CDR3, from cysteine to phenylalanine, totals 20 residues. The only DNA kept is the CDR3, 60 bases in frame from the first base. A distance of 27 bases separates the germline ends of V and J, which lose 6 bases and 0 bases respectively.